This TCR beta chain was captured by sequencing in a study of Graves' ophthalmopathy and Graves' hyperthyroidism. This clonotype was seen ten or more times. From RNA, the CDR3 regions of TCR beta chains were amplified and sequenced. Scientists carried out first-round RT-PCR using HTBI primers and then a second-round multiplex PCR. TCRdb recomputed calls from the multiplex PCR reads with MiXCR, one row per CDR3 protein. The data show more than 15,000 distinct CDR3 sequences, roughly 46% seen once. The receptor's source is a woman aged 40 to 50 with stable Graves' hyperthyroidism. Sample: peripheral blood.

CDR3 DNA sequence: TGTGCCAGCAGCGTAGATGTGGGGGGGGCGGGGAATTCACCCCTCCACTTT. Translating gives CASSVDVGGAGNSPLHF. J is TRBJ1-6 and V is TRBV9; maybe TRBD1 (6 bases). The V end lost 0 bases, the J end lost 7 bases, and 17 bases lay between the germline ends. The CDR3 is 17 residues long. The germline gives CDR1 SGDLS, CDR2 YYNGEE. The variable domain in full, with the rest retrieved from reference TRBV9 and TRBJ1-6, is DSGVTQTPKHLITATGQRVTLRCSPRSGDLSVYWYQQSLDQGLQFLIQYYNGEERAKGNILERFSAQQFPDLHSELNLSSLELGDSALYFCASSVDVGGAGNSPLHFGNGTRLTVT.